The present TCR beta chain was sequenced within a study of blood T cell repertoires in COVID-19. Original data processing: Counts of nucleated cells, estimated from reference gene primer amplification, were obtained. Sequencing was performed with immunoSEQ multiplex PCR; in TCRdb, only in-frame clones are kept and a portion is missing. The V and J calls and the clone size are those of that table, but D and trimming were determined from the DNA. The sample holds about 310,000 clones, about nine tenths seen once. This CDR3 comprises 15 residues. Trimming at V came to 6 bases and at J to 13 bases, leaving 14 bases not matched to a gene. Germline CDR1 reads WSHSY; CDR2 reads SAAADI. This clone was found once.

The clonotype originates from a man aged 60 to 69 who had recovered from COVID-19. The chain is built from TRBV10-2 and TRBJ2-7; 14 nucleotides agree with TRBD2. Material for sequencing was PBMCs or T cells enriched from blood (not recorded which). CDR3 protein: CASRETGTSGSGSYF. CDR3 bases: TGCGCCAGCAGGGAAACCGGGACTAGCGGGAGTGGCTCTTACTTC.